The clone carrying this T cell receptor beta chain is a singleton in its sample. The target antigen is unknown. This sample was taken from a study of beta chain features in type 1 diabetes. Whole-study results and caveats: The study found moderately but significantly shorter TCRB CDR3s in all four CD4+ subsets of Type 1 diabetes patients. Sampled from patients, naive, central memory and Treg TCRB repertoires appeared more similar than those sampled from healthy donors.

The investigators reverse transcribed all of the isolated RNA, so they sequenced expressed TCRB transcripts. Clones were read by immunoSEQ multiplex PCR, and TCRdb kept only the in-frame ones, dropping some. The repertoire holds under 400,000 clones, with around a fifth as singletons. Germline lookup yields CDR1 LGHNA and CDR2 YNFKEQ. Trimming at V came to 4 bases and at J to 7 bases, leaving 6 bases not matched to a gene. This CDR3 contains 15 residues. This sequence was found in a woman aged 18-29 years in good health. The chain recombines TRBV4-2 with TRBJ2-1; 11 nucleotides agree with TRBD2. The source material was naive CD4+ T cells from blood. The CDR3 loop reads CASSPGLAVGNEQFF. The DNA for the CDR3 is TGTGCCAGCAGCCCGGGACTAGCGGTGGGGAATGAGCAGTTCTTC.